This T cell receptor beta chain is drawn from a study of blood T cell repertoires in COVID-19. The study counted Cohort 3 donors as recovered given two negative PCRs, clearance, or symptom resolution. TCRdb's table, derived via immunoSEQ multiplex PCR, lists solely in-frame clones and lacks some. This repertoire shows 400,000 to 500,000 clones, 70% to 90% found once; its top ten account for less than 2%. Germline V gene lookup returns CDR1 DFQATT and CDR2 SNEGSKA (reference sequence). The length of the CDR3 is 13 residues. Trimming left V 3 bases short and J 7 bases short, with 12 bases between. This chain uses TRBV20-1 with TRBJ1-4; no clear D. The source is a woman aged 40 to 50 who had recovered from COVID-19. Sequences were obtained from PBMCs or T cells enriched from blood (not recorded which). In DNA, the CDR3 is TGCAGTGCTAGTGCTGCGGGAGGTGAAAAACTGTTTTTT. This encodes CSASAAGGEKLFF.